This paragraph covers one TCR beta chain sequence. The sample belongs to a study of blood T cell repertoires in COVID-19. On the study more broadly: COVID-19 samples from acute and convalescent phases originated in the United States, Italy and Spain. PBMCs, B-cell-depleted T cells, or T cells were the source of the cDNA or gDNA that made up the material.

V gave up 4 bases and J gave up 4 bases; unmatched junction bases: 5. This CDR3 has 14 residues. CDR1 and CDR2 from the germline V gene are LGHDT and YNNKEL (reference sequence). As processed by the authors: Cell counts per sample came from amplifying reference gene primers. Measured with immunoSEQ multiplex PCR; TCRdb has only the in-frame clones, and not every one. The D gene and trimming were derived from the DNA, and the V and J assignments and clone size from that table. Of about 50,000 clones detected, about nine tenths appear once; the ten largest clones hold about 16%. The sequenced sample consisted of peripheral blood. The TCR sequence derives from a human donor in a cohort sampled during active COVID-19. The rearrangement joins TRBV3-1 (or the pseudogene TRBV3-2) to TRBJ2-7; 9 bases map to TRBD2. The CDR3 nucleotides are TGTGCCAGCAGCCGGGCGGGAGGGCCTTACGAGCAGTACTTC. The encoded protein is CASSRAGGPYEQYF.